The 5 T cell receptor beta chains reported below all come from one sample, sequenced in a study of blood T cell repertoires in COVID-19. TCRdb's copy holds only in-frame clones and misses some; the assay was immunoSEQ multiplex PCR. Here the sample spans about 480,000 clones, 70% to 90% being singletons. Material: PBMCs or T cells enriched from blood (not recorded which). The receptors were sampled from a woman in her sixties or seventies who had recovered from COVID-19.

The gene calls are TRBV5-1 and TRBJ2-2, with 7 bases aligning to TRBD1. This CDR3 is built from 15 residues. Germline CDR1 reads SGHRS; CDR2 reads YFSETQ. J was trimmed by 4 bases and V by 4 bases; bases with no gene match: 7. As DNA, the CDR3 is TGCGCCAGCAGCGCCGTCGGACAGGTCACCGGGGAGCTGTTTTTT. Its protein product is CASSAVGQVTGELFF.

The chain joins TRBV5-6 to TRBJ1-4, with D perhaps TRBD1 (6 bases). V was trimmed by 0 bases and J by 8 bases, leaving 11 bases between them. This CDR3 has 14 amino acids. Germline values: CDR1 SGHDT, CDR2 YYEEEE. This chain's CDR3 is CASSLGWGLEKLFF. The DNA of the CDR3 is TGTGCCAGCAGCTTGGGCTGGGGGCTGGAAAAACTGTTTTTT.

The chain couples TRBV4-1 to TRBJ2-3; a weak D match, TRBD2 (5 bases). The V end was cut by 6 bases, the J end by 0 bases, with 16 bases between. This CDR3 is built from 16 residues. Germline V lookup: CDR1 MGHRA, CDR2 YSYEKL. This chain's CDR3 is CASRPNPGISTDTQYF. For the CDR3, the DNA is TGCGCCAGCAGACCGAACCCCGGGATTAGCACAGATACGCAGTATTTT.

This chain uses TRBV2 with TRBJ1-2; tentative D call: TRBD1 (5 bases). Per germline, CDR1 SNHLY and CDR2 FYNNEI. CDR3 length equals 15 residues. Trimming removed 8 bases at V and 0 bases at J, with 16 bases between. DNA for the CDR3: TGTGCCAGCTCGGGACTTGATCTTACTAACTATGGCTACACCTTC. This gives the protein CASSGLDLTNYGYTF.

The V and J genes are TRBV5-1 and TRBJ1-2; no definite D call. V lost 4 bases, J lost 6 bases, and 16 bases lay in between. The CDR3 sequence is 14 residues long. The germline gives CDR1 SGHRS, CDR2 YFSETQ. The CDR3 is CASSPTRAEDGYTF. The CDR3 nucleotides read TGCGCCAGCAGCCCGACGAGGGCGGAGGATGGCTACACCTTC. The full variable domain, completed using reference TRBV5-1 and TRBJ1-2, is KAGVTQTPRYLIKTRGQQVTLSCSPISGHRSVSWYQQTPGQGLQFLFEYFSETQRNKGNFPGRFSGRQFSNSRSEMNVSTLELGDSALYLCASSPTRAEDGYTFGSGTRLTVV.